Included here is one T cell receptor (beta chain) sequence, with context. This clone has a count of ten or more. The antigen this receptor binds is unknown. Base-call qualities are not available, and no considerably larger clone is one nucleotide away. The High Capacity cDNA Reverse Transcription Kit was used to reverse transcribe all of the isolated RNA, meaning that expressed TCRB transcripts were what got sequenced. Naive, central memory and regulatory T cell samples underwent deep immunoSEQ sequencing, averaging about 3.3 million total reads per sample. Sorted cells were lysed in RLT buffer and RNA was extracted with DNase-treated RNeasy Micro or Mini kits, depending on cell number. Each cell subset was processed separately to prevent cross-contamination, with patient and healthy donor samples processed together. The immunoSEQ multiplex PCR was used to amplify TCRB sequences from cDNA, yielding 87-bp fragments that span the CDR3 region. Amplicons were sequenced on the Illumina HiSeq platform. Turning to the authors' computational methods: PCR bias was computationally corrected using synthetic template baselines, reads within Hamming distance 2 were collapsed, and singletons that could not be merged were discarded. Reads were aligned to IMGT to assign V, D and J genes, CDR3 length, and insertions or deletions at six rearrangement sites. Clonotype counts were normalized to sorted cell number within each subset before computing true diversity and Gini coefficients with the tcR R package. Repertoire sharing was quantified using the overlap coefficient calculated on TCRB nucleotide sequences. The table was pulled from immuneACCESS by TCRdb, which kept in-frame rearrangements only. Such tables lose some clones; where checked, under half of the loss comes from unresolved V genes, and the rest has no known cause. V, J and clone size were drawn from that table, and D and trimming were deduced from the DNA. This sample holds over 100,000 clones; about 17% were observed only once. The top ten constitute over 2% of the sample.

The data belong to a study of beta chain features in type 1 diabetes listed by TCRdb under 2018. Regarding the study in general: Mean age, gender distribution, total cell number and subset yield did not differ between patients and healthy donors. A total of roughly 99,000,000 sorted cells were examined across all samples, and the number of cells per subset was strongly correlated with RNA yield. The study compared TCRB repertoires of sorted circulating CD4+ T cell subsets between recently diagnosed type 1 diabetes patients and matched healthy donors. Regulatory and stem cell-like memory subsets were isolated from only 8 patients and about 8 healthy donors, whereas naive and central memory subsets came from all 30 or so donors. The study at large found these results: Only small numbers of individuals were included in the HLA sub-analyses, which left unresolved whether HLA type had any influence on TCRB rearrangement. PCR might favor shorter templates, but patient and control samples were amplified and corrected together, so any skew would affect both groups equally. At VDJ recombination sites, patients with type 1 diabetes made fewer insertions and deleted more nucleotides, a pattern implying thymic rearrangement abnormalities. Sequencing cDNA rather than genomic DNA could over-represent highly expressing activated cells, although activation and CD3 levels did not differ between groups. A moderate but significant shortening of TCRB CDR3 length was observed in type 1 diabetes patients in all four CD4+ subsets. Naive, central memory and regulatory TCRB repertoires appeared to be more similar among patients than among healthy donors.

The CDR3 covers 18 residues, taking in both the cysteine and the phenylalanine. The DNA shown is the 54-base CDR3, in frame from base 1. The germline V gene (reference sequence) sets CDR1 to LNHDA and CDR2 to SQIVND. V is cut back by 5 bases and J by 2 bases, with 10 bases in the junction unmatched. A single peripheral blood draw of approximately 100 mL on average was collected from each donor into heparinised tubes. Using a panel that included CD45RO, CCR7, CD25, CD127, CD95 and CD27, naive, central memory, regulatory and stem cell-like memory CD4+ T cells were sorted on a BD FACSAria II. Every sorted population had a purity above 95%. Right away, PBMCs were isolated by Lymphoprep density gradient centrifugation and were stained directly, with no culture step. So that batch effects would be minimized, each experiment stained and sorted samples in pairs, pairing one healthy donor with one patient.

The sequence was obtained from a man aged 25 to 45 with type 1 diabetes. Sequences were obtained from central memory CD4+ T cells from blood. The chain is made from TRBV19 and TRBJ2-6, with 9 central nucleotides matching TRBD1. The CDR3 is CASSGWGQGTPGANVLTF. The DNA reads TGTGCCAGTAGTGGTTGGGGACAGGGAACTCCTGGGGCCAACGTCCTGACTTTC. Joined to the reference TRBV19 and TRBJ2-6 proteins, this CDR3 gives the full variable domain: DGGITQSPKYLFRKEGQNVTLSCEQNLNHDAMYWYRQDPGQGLRLIYYSQIVNDFQKGDIAEGYSVSREKKESFPLTVTSAQKNPTAFYLCASSGWGQGTPGANVLTFGAGSRLTVL.